This T cell receptor beta chain was captured by sequencing in a study of cytomegalovirus exposure and HLA in healthy donors. General study results and limits: The majority of TCR sequences were rare, yet some public TCRs appeared in many donors. Within the data, a cluster of highly shared sequence variants was likely a sequencing artifact.

The PCR used 60 Vbeta and 13 Jbeta primers. Here immunoSEQ multiplex PCR was the method, and the copy in TCRdb shows in-frame clones only, minus some. This repertoire comprises tens of thousands of clones; its ten largest clones make up roughly 3.8%. Turning to this clone: Its antigen is unknown.

Deletions cut 4 bases from V and 4 bases from J, with 10 bases between. From germline, CDR1 is SGHTA and CDR2 FQGTGA. The CDR3 extends over 14 amino acids. V gene TRBV7-3 combines with J gene TRBJ2-2, with a weak D call TRBD1 (5 bases). The sequencing input was PBMCs. The sequence derives from a female donor in good health and CMV-seropositive. The CDR3 is CASSSLDSTGELFF. The CDR3 DNA follows: TGTGCCAGCAGCTCTCTCGACAGCACCGGGGAGCTGTTTTTT.